What follows describes a single TCR beta chain. Original processing notes: Estimation of nucleated cell counts relied on the amplification of reference gene primers. The protocol was immunoSEQ multiplex PCR, while the TCRdb copy is restricted to in-frame clones and leaves out a portion. D and trimming come from the DNA, and the V and J calls and clone size come from that table. Of approximately 240,000 clones listed, 83% are singletons. The CDR3 contains 17 residues. Trimming shortened V by 6 bases and J by 0 bases, and 15 bases separated the two germline ends. The V gene's germline CDR1 is LNHDA and CDR2 SQIVND (reference sequence). This specimen comes from a study of blood T cell repertoires in COVID-19. Study summary: Researchers got acute and convalescent COVID-19 samples from the United States, Italy and Spain. The cDNA or gDNA used as material had been derived from T cells, B-cell-depleted T cells, or PBMCs.

Followed longitudinally, the Seattle patients had been enrolled during active infection. The chain uses TRBV19 and TRBJ2-6; maybe TRBD1 (5 bases). The receptor's source is a woman in her 30s with COVID-19, enrolled during active disease. Sequences were obtained from peripheral blood. The CDR3 sequence is CASSRGQLSSGANVLTF. The CDR3 region has the DNA TGTGCCAGTAGCCGAGGACAACTCAGCTCTGGGGCCAACGTCCTGACTTTC.